These 25 T cell receptor beta chains came from one sample sequenced in a study of monozygotic twins with inflammatory bowel disease. TCRdb reprocessed the 5' RACE reads and keeps a single row for each CDR3 protein, giving no DNA. In total, the table holds around 47,000 distinct CDR3 sequences. The sequenced sample consisted of blood. These receptors came from a human donor with ulcerative colitis or Crohn's disease, or a healthy co-twin of an affected twin (not recorded which).

The chain links TRBV28 to TRBJ2-7; TCRdb lists TRBD1, though no DNA is available to test this call. Germline values: CDR1 MDHEN, CDR2 SYDVKM. CDR3 size: 15 residues. The CDR3 sequence: CASSPPGAGIVEQYF.

The genes are TRBV20-1 and TRBJ2-7; TCRdb's D call, TRBD2, is unchecked because there is no DNA. CDR3 length equals 15 residues. Germline CDR1 is DFQATT and CDR2 is SNEGSKA (reference sequence). This CDR3 is CSARSLSGGHYEQYF.

The chain combines TRBV20-1 with TRBJ2-3; no DNA is available, so the TRBD1 call from TCRdb remains unchecked. The CDR3 consists of 14 residues. Germline V gene lookup returns CDR1 DFQATT and CDR2 SNEGSKA (reference sequence). CDR3 protein: CSATSRGGRDTQYF.

The chain couples TRBV6-2 or TRBV6-3 to TRBJ1-5; TCRdb lists TRBD1, though no DNA is available to test this call. Germline V gives CDR1 MNHEY, CDR2 SVGEGT. CDR3 length: 14 amino acids. CDR3 sequence: CASSQTGANQPQHF.

The chain links TRBV5-6 to TRBJ2-5; TCRdb gives TRBD2 as the D gene, but with no DNA this cannot be confirmed. The length of the CDR3 is 17 residues. Per germline, CDR1 SGHDT and CDR2 YYEEEE. The CDR3 loop reads CASSLALTKLGGETQYF.

V gene TRBV12-3 or TRBV12-4 combines with J gene TRBJ1-1; TCRdb picks TRBD1, but there is no DNA to check that call. CDR3 length: 17 residues. CDR3 in amino acids: CASSPRDRGRMNTEAFF.

CDR3 sequence: CASSESASGRETQYF. This rearrangement joins TRBV10-2 to TRBJ2-5; TCRdb reports TRBD2, a call that lacks DNA to check it against. CDR1 and CDR2 (germline): WSHSY, SAAADI. This CDR3 region has 15 residues.

This chain joins TRBV4-3 and TRBJ2-7; the D call from TCRdb, TRBD1, cannot be confirmed without DNA. This CDR3 has 15 amino acids. Germline V gene sequence: CDR1 LGHNA, CDR2 YSLEER. The CDR3: CASSRDRDETYEQYF.

This chain's CDR3 is CATSSGRGQETQYF. The V call is TRBV15, the J call TRBJ2-5; the TCRdb call, TRBD2, lacks DNA for checking. The CDR3 loop spans 14 amino acids. From germline, CDR1 is LNHNV and CDR2 YYDKDF (reference sequence).

The V call is TRBV28, the J call TRBJ2-7; TCRdb's assignment of TRBD2 cannot be checked, as there is no DNA. CDR3 length: 15 residues. Germline loops: CDR1 MDHEN, CDR2 SYDVKM. CDR3: CASSSREGRYYEQYF.

The CDR3 loop reads CASSQDGNYGYTF. V is TRBV4-3 and J is TRBJ1-2. CDR3 length: 13 residues. CDR1 and CDR2 from the germline V gene are LGHNA and YSLEER.

This clonotype is classed as medium-sized by frequency. The chain uses TRBV7-2 and TRBJ2-7; without DNA, the TCRdb call of TRBD2 cannot be checked. The CDR3 consists of 14 residues. Germline V lookup: CDR1 SGHTA, CDR2 FQGNSA. CDR3: CASSLGLDPYEQYF.

The CDR3: CASSLGPVSYEQYF. This chain links TRBV13 with TRBJ2-7. CDR3 size: 14 residues. CDR1 PRHDT and CDR2 FYEKMQ come from the germline V gene (reference sequence).

The V call is TRBV28, the J call TRBJ2-7. CDR1 and CDR2 from the germline V gene are MDHEN and SYDVKM. The CDR3 has 14 residues. The CDR3 sequence is CASSLTDSSYEQYF.

The genes are TRBV7-3 and TRBJ2-1; as DNA is missing, the TRBD1 call by TCRdb cannot be tested. Germline V lookup: CDR1 SGHTA, CDR2 FQGTGA. The CDR3 is 15 amino acids. CDR3 amino acids: CASSRGTGTYNEQFF.

The CDR3 region is CASSSDRNTEAFF. This rearrangement joins TRBV7-7 to TRBJ1-1. Germline values: CDR1 SSHAT, CDR2 FNYEAQ (reference sequence). The CDR3 runs to 13 residues.

The rearrangement links TRBV14 to TRBJ2-7. In germline, CDR1 is SGHDN, CDR2 FVKESK. This CDR3 is built from 16 residues. CDR3 amino acids: CASSQEPNIGSYEQYF.

The gene calls are TRBV5-4 and TRBJ2-3; without DNA, the TCRdb call of TRBD1 cannot be checked. The CDR3 is 15 amino acids. Germline CDR1 and CDR2: SGHNT and YYREEE (reference sequence). CDR3 loop: CASSKTGTQTDTQYF.

The gene calls are TRBV5-4 and TRBJ2-2. Germline V lookup: CDR1 SGHNT, CDR2 YYREEE (reference sequence). The CDR3 has 14 amino acids. CDR3 sequence: CASSLDSDTGELFF.

The genes are TRBV5-1 and TRBJ1-2; absent DNA, TCRdb's TRBD1 call cannot be checked. In germline, CDR1 is SGHRS, CDR2 YFSETQ. The CDR3 runs 15 residues. CDR3 residues: CASSTSTGSNYGYTF.

This chain links TRBV27 with TRBJ1-2; checking the TCRdb D call of TRBD1 is not possible without DNA. Looked up from germline, CDR1 is MNHEY and CDR2 is SMNVEV (reference sequence). This CDR3 comprises 14 residues. CDR3 loop: CASSRGETSYGYTF.

The genes are TRBV5-1 and TRBJ1-2. This CDR3 has 12 amino acids. Germline V lookup: CDR1 SGHRS, CDR2 YFSETQ. The CDR3 loop reads CASSLDLVRTTF.

This chain links TRBV12-3 or TRBV12-4 with TRBJ2-5; TCRdb reports TRBD2, a call that lacks DNA to check it against. The CDR3 has 15 amino acids. The CDR3 region is CASSPTLAGEETQYF.

The chain has TRBV4-1 and TRBJ2-1; the TCRdb call, TRBD1, lacks DNA for checking. CDR3 size: 23 residues. The V gene's germline CDR1 is MGHRA and CDR2 YSYEKL. The CDR3 reads CASSQTAGTGGFVGGRPYNEQFF.

The chain combines TRBV20-1 with TRBJ2-3; checking the TCRdb D call of TRBD1 is not possible without DNA. Per the germline V gene, CDR1 is DFQATT and CDR2 is SNEGSKA (reference sequence). The CDR3 extends over 15 amino acids. This CDR3 reads CSAHEGGGGADTQYF.